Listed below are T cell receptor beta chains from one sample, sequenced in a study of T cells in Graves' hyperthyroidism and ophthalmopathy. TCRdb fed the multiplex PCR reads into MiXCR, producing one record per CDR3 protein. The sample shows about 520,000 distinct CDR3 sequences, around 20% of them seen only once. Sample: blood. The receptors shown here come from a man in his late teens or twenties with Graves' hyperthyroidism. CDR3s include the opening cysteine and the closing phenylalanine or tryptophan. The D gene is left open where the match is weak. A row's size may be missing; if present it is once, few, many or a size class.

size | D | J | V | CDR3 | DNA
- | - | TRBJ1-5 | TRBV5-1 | CASSLDGWEQPQHF | TGCGCCAGCAGCCTCGATGGATGGGAACAGCCCCAGCATTTT
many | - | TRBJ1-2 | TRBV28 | CASRTGQLYYGYTF | TGTGCCAGCAGGACCGGACAGCTGTACTATGGCTACACCTTC
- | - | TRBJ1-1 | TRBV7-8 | CASSTTILNTEAFF | TGTGCCAGCAGCACCACCATATTGAACACTGAAGCTTTCTTT
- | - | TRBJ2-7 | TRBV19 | CDSSNGDSYEQYF | TGTGACAGTAGTAATGGGGACTCCTACGAGCAGTACTTC
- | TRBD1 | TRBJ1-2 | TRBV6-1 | CASRRTGPGYGYTF | TGTGCCAGCAGGCGGACAGGGCCTGGCTATGGCTACACCTTC
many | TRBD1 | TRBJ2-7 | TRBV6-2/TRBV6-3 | CASTTGTEPYEQYF | TGTGCCAGCACCACCGGGACAGAACCCTACGAGCAGTACTTC
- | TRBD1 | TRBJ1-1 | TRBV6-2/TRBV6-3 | CASSPPGQARRGDTEAFF | TGTGCCAGCAGCCCACCCGGACAGGCCAGAAGGGGGGACACTGAAGCTTTCTTT
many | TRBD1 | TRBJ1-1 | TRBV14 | CASSQAAGGTEAFF | TGTGCCAGCAGCCAGGCAGCAGGGGGGACTGAAGCTTTCTTT
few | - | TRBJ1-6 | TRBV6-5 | CASSYWGRTGVSPLHF | TGTGCCAGCAGTTACTGGGGGCGGACGGGAGTTTCACCCCTCCACTTT
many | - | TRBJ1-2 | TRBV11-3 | CASSPQGEAINYGYTF | TGTGCCAGCAGCCCCCAAGGGGAGGCGATAAACTATGGCTACACCTTC
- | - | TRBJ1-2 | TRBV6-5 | CASSYTPDSAYNYGYTF | TGTGCCAGCAGTTACACACCTGACTCGGCCTATAACTATGGCTACACCTTC
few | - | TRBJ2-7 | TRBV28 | CASSLVWQGPYEQYF | TGTGCCAGCAGTTTAGTCTGGCAGGGCCCCTACGAGCAGTACTTC
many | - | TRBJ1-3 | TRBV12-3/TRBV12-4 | CASSPRSGNTIYF | TGTGCCAGCAGTCCCCGGTCCGGAAACACCATATATTTT
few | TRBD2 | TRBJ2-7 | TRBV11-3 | CASSLDSAGVEQYF | TGTGCCAGCAGCTTAGATTCGGCGGGGGTCGAACAGTACTTC
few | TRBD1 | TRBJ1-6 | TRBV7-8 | CASSEGQGATSPLHF | TGTGCCAGCAGCGAAGGACAGGGGGCTACCTCACCCCTCCACTTT
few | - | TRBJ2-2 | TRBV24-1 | CATSDDSDPDSPNTGELFF | TGTGCCACCAGTGATGACTCCGACCCGGACAGTCCGAACACCGGGGAGCTGTTTTTT
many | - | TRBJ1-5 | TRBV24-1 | CATSDGRGGNQPQHF | TGTGCCACCAGTGACGGCAGGGGAGGCAATCAGCCCCAGCATTTT
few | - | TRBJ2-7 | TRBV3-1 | CASSQYTEQYF | TGTGCCAGCAGCCAGTACACGGAGCAGTACTTC
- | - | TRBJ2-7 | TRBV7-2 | CASSLEQSRYEQYF | TGTGCCAGCAGCTTAGAACAGTCACGTTACGAGCAGTACTTC
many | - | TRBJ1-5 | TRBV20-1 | CSARSHSALSSNQPQHF | TGCAGTGCTAGAAGTCACAGCGCCTTAAGTAGCAATCAGCCCCAGCATTTT
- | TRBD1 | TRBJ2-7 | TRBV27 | CASSSPQGAHEQYF | TGTGCCAGCAGTTCCCCTCAGGGGGCCCACGAGCAGTACTTC
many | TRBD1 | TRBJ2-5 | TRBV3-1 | CASSARDSTTQYF | TGTGCCAGCAGCGCTCGGGACAGCACGACCCAGTACTTC
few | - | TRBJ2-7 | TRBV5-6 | CASTNGPGSGEQYF | TGTGCCAGCACTAACGGGCCAGGGAGCGGCGAGCAGTACTTC
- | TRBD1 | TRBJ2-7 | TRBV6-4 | CASTLDRDYEQYF | TGTGCCAGCACCTTGGACAGGGACTACGAGCAGTACTTC
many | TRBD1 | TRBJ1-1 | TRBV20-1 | CSAGGQGYTEAFF | TGCAGTGCTGGCGGACAGGGGTACACTGAAGCTTTCTTT
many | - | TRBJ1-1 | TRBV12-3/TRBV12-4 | CASSLRGNTEAFF | TGTGCCAGCAGTTTGCGAGGGAACACTGAAGCTTTCTTT
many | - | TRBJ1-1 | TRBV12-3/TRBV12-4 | CASSLGRVNTEAFF | TGTGCCAGCAGTTTAGGCAGGGTGAACACTGAAGCTTTCTTT
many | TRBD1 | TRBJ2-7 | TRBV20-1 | CSARDQGVAYEQYF | TGCAGTGCTAGAGACCAGGGGGTCGCGTACGAGCAGTACTTC
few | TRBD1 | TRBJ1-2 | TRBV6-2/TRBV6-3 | CASSYGQGAAYGYTF | TGTGCCAGCAGTTACGGACAGGGGGCCGCCTATGGCTACACCTTC
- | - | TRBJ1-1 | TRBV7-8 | CASSLVGRKLMNTEAFF | TGTGCCAGCAGCTTAGTAGGTCGGAAGCTCATGAACACTGAAGCTTTCTTT
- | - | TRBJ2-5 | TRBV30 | CAWSMGGPETQYF | TGTGCCTGGAGTATGGGGGGACCAGAGACCCAGTACTTC
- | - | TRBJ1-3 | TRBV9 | CASSVATSGNTIYF | TGTGCCAGCAGCGTAGCCACCTCTGGAAACACCATATATTTT
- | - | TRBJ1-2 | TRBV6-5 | CASSYGTTPLYGYTF | TGTGCCAGCAGTTACGGGACAACCCCACTCTACGGCTACACCTTC
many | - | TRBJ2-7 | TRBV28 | CASSLSQGGSYEQYF | TGTGCCAGCAGCCTATCACAGGGAGGCTCCTACGAGCAGTACTTC
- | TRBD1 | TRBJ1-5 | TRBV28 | CASSRDRGLQPQHF | TGTGCCAGTAGTAGGGACAGGGGGCTTCAGCCCCAGCATTTT
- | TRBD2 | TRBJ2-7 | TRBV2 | CASNIAGLQYF | TGTGCCAGCAATATAGCGGGGTTGCAGTACTTC
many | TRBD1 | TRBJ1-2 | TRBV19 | CASSITGQGAYGYTF | TGTGCCAGTAGTATTACCGGACAGGGGGCGTATGGCTACACCTTC
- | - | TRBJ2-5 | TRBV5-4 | CASSWRTKETQYF | TGTGCCAGCAGCTGGAGGACTAAAGAGACCCAGTACTTC
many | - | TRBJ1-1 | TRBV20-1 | CSARGGVSAFF | TGCAGTGCTAGAGGCGGGGTGTCAGCTTTCTTT
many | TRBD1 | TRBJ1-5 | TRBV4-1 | CASSHRGQGDNQPQHF | TGCGCCAGCAGCCATAGGGGACAGGGAGACAATCAGCCCCAGCATTTT
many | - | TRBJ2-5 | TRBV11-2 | CASSLESETQYF | TGTGCCAGCAGCTTAGAGAGTGAGACCCAGTACTTC
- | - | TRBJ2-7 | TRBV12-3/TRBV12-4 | CASRLRHEQYF | TGTGCCAGCAGGCTGAGACACGAGCAGTACTTC
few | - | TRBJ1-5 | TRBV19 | CASSIRGSSAGQPQHF | TGTGCCAGTAGTATAAGGGGCAGTTCGGCAGGTCAGCCCCAGCATTTT
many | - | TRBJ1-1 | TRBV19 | CASSIVAKATEAFF | TGTGCCAGTAGTATAGTTGCAAAGGCCACTGAAGCTTTCTTT
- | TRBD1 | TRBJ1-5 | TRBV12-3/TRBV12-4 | CASSLQGVVIQPQHF | TGTGCCAGCAGCCTTCAGGGGGTGGTAATTCAGCCCCAGCATTTT
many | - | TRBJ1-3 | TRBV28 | CASSDNRAFGNTIYF | TGTGCCAGCAGCGACAACAGGGCTTTCGGAAACACCATATATTTT
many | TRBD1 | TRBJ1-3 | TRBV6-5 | CASSSMTGGAGNTIYF | TGTGCCAGCAGTTCCATGACAGGGGGAGCCGGAAACACCATATATTTT
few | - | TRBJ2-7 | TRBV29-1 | CSAWGPRDGSYEQYF | TGCAGCGCGTGGGGGCCCCGGGACGGCTCCTACGAGCAGTACTTC
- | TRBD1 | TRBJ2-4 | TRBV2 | CASFTGGAGNIQYF | TGTGCCAGCTTTACAGGGGGCGCGGGAAACATTCAGTACTTC
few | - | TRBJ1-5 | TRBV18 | CASSGDLNQPQHF | TGTGCCAGCTCCGGGGACCTCAATCAGCCCCAGCATTTT
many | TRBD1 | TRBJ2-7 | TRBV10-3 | CAISAPGQGAQEQYF | TGTGCCATCAGTGCACCGGGACAGGGGGCGCAGGAGCAGTACTTC